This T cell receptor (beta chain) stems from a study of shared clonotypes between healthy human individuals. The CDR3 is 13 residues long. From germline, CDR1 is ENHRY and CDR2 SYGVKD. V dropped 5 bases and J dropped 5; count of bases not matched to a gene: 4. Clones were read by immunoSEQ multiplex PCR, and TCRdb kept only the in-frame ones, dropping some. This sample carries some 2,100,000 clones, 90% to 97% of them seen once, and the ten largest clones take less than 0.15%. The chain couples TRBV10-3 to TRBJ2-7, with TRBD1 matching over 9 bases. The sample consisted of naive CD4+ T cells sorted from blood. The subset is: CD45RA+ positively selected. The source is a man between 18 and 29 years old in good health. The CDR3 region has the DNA TGTGCCATCAGTACAGGGGGCGACGACGAGCAGTACTTC. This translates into CAISTGGDDEQYF.